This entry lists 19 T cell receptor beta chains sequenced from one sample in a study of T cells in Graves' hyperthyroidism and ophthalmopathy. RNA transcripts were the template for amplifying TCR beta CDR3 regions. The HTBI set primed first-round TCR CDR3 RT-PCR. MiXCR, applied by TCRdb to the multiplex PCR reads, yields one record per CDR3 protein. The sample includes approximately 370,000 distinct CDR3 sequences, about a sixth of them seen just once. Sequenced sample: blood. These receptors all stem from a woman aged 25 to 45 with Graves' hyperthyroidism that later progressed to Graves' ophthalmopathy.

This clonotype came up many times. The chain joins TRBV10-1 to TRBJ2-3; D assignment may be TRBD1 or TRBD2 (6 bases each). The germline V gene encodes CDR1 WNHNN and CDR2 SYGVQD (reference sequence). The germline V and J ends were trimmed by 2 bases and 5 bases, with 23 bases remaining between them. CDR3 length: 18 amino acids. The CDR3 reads CASSEVAWYGGPEDTQYF. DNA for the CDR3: TGCGCCAGCAGTGAGGTAGCGTGGTATGGGGGGCCCGAAGATACGCAGTATTTT.

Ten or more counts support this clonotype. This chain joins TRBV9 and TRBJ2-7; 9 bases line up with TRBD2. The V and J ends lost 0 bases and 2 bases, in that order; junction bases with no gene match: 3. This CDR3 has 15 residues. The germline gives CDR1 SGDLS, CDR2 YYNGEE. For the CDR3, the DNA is TGTGCCAGCAGCGTAGGCGGCGGGAGGGCCTACGAGCAGTACTTC. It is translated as CASSVGGGRAYEQYF.

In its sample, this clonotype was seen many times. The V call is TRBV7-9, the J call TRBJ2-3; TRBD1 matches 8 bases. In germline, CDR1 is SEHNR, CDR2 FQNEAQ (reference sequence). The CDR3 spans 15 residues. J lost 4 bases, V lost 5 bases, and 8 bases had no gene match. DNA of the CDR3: TGTGCCAGCAGCCACACCGGACAGGGTCCAGATACGCAGTATTTT. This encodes CASSHTGQGPDTQYF.

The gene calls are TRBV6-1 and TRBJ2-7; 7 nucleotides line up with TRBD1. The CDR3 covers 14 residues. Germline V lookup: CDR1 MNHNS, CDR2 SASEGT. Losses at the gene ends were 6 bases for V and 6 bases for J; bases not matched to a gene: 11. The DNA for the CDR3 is TGTGCCAGCAGAGGCTGGACAGGCCTTTTCGAGCAGTACTTC. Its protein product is CASRGWTGLFEQYF.

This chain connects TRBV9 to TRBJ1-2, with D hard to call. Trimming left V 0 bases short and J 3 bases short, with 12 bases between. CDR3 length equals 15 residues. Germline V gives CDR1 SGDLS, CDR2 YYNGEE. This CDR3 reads CASSVGAEKDYGYTF. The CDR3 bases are TGTGCCAGCAGCGTAGGGGCAGAAAAGGACTATGGCTACACCTTC.

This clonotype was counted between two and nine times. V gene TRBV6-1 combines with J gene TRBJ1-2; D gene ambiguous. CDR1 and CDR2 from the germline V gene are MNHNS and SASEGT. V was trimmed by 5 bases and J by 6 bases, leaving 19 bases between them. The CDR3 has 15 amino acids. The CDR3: CASSPDPFPPHGYTF. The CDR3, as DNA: TGTGCCAGCAGTCCGGACCCTTTTCCCCCGCATGGCTACACCTTC.

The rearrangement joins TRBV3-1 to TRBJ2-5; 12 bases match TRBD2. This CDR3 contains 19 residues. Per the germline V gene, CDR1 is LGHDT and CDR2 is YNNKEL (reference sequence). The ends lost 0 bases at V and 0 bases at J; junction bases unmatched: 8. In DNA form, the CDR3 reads TGTGCCAGCAGCCAAGAGATGAGGACTAGCGGGATGTACCAAGAGACCCAGTACTTC. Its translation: CASSQEMRTSGMYQETQYF.

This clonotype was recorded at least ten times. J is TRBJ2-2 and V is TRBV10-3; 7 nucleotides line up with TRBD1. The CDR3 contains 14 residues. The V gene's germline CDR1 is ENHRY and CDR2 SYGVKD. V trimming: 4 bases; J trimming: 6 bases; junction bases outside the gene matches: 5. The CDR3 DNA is TGTGCCATCAGTGTTCGAACAGGGGCCGGGGAGCTGTTTTTT. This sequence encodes CAISVRTGAGELFF.

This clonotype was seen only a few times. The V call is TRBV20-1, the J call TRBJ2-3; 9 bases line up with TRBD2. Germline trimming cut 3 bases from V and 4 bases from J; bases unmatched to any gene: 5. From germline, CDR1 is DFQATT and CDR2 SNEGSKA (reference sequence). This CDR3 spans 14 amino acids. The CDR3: CSARFAGGPDTQYF. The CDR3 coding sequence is TGCAGTGCTAGGTTTGCGGGGGGGCCAGATACGCAGTATTTT.

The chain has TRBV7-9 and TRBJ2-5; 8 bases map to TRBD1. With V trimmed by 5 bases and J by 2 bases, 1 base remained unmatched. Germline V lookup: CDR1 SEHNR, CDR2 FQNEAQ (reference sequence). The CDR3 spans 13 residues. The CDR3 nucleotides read TGTGCCAGCAGCGGGGACAGGCAAGAGACCCAGTACTTC. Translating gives CASSGDRQETQYF.

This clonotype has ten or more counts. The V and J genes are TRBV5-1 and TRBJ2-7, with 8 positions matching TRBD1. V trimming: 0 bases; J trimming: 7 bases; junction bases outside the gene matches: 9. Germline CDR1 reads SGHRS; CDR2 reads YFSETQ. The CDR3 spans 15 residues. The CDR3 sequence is CASSLGTGSVGEQYF. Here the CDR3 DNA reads TGCGCCAGCAGCTTGGGGACAGGGTCGGTAGGGGAGCAGTACTTC.

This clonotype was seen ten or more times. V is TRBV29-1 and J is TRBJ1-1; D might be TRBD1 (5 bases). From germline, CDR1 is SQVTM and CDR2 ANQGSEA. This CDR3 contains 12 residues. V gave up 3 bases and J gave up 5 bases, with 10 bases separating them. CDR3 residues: CSVELEGTEAFF. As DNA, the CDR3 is TGCAGCGTTGAGCTCGAGGGGACTGAAGCTTTCTTT.

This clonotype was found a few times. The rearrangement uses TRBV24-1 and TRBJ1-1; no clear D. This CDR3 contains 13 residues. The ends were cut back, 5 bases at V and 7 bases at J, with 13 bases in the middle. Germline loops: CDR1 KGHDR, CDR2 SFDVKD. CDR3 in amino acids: CATSAQGRIEAFF. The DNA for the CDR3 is TGTGCCACCAGTGCCCAAGGACGGATTGAAGCTTTCTTT.

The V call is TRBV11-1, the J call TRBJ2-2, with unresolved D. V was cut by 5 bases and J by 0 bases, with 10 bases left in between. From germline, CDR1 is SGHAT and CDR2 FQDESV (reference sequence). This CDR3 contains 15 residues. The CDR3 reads CASSPTPTNTGELFF. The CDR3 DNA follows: TGTGCCAGCAGCCCAACCCCAACGAACACCGGGGAGCTGTTTTTT. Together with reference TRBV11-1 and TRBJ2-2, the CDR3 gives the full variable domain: EAEVAQSPRYKITEKSQAVAFWCDPISGHATLYWYRQILGQGPELLVQFQDESVVDDSQLPKDRFSAERLKGVDSTLKIQPAELGDSAMYLCASSPTPTNTGELFFGEGSRLTVL.

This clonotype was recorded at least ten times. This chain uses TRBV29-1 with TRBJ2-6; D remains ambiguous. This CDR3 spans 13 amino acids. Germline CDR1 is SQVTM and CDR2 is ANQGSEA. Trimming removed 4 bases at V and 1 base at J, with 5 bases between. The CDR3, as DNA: TGCAGCGTTGCACAATCTGGGGCCAACGTCCTGACTTTC. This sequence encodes CSVAQSGANVLTF.

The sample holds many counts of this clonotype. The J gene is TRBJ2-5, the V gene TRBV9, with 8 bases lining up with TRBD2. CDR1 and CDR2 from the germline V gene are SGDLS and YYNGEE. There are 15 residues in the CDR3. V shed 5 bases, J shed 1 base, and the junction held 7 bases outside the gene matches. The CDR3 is CASSYSGGPQETQYF. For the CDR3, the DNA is TGTGCCAGCAGTTACAGCGGGGGACCCCAAGAGACCCAGTACTTC.

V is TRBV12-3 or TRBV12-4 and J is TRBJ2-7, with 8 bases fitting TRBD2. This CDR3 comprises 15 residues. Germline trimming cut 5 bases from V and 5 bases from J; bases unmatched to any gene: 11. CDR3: CASSPRGSGVHEQYF. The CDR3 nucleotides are TGTGCCAGCAGTCCTCGGGGTAGCGGGGTACACGAGCAGTACTTC.

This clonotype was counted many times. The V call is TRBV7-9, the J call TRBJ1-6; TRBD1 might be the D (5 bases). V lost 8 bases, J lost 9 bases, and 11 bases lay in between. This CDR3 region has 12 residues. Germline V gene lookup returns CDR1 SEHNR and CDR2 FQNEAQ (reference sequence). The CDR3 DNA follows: TGTGCCAGCTCCCCCGGGGGTTCACCCCTCCACTTT. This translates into CASSPGGSPLHF.

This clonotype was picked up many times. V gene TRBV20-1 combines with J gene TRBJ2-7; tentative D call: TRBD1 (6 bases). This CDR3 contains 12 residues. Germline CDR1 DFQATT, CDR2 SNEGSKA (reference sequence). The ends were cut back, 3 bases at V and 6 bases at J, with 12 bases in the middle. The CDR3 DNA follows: TGCAGTGCTAGCGGGACATCTTTCGAGCAGTACTTC. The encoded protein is CSASGTSFEQYF.